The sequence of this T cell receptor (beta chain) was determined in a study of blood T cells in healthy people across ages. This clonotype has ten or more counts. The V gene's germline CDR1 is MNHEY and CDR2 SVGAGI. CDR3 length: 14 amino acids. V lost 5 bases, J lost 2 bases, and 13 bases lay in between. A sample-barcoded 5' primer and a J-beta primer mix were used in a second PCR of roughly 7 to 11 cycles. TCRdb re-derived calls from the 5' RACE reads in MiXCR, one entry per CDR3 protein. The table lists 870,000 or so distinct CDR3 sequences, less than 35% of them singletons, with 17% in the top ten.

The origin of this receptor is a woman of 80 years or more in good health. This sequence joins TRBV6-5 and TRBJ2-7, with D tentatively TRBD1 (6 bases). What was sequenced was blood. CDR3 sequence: CASSNGQQPYEQYF. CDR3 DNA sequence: TGTGCCAGCAGTAACGGACAGCAACCCTACGAGCAGTACTTC.